This entry concerns a single TCR beta chain. Unique molecular identifiers were attached to individual cDNA molecules within the library. Study processing details: Per-sample TCR counts ranged from roughly 20,000 to 700,000, median about 90,000. TCRdb itself ran the RACE reads through MiXCR, one entry per CDR3 protein. These V and J calls are TCRdb output, not the study's own analysis. The sample contains fewer than 40,000 distinct CDR3 sequences, less than 5.5% of which appear only once. This record belongs to a study of human T cells and chemical hapten exposure. Time point reported: healthy volunteer bleed at 6 weeks. The authors extracted total RNA from unfractionated whole blood. The V gene lost 2 bases and the J gene lost 1 base, with 9 bases spanning the gap. CDR1 and CDR2 from the germline V gene are SGHRS and YFSETQ. CDR3 length: 14 residues.

This chain uses TRBV5-1 with TRBJ1-1; D is perhaps TRBD1 (5 bases). The TCR sequence derives from a human donor in good health. Some clones in this sample may be carry-over from other donors' samples. The specimen was whole blood. The CDR3 loop is CASSLQEPNTEAFF. CDR3 in DNA: TGCGCCAGCAGCTTACAGGAGCCGAACACTGAAGCTTTCTTT.